This T cell receptor beta chain was found in a study of CD8 T cells in ankylosing spondylitis (TCRdb year 2017). About the full investigation: The study profiled T cell receptor beta repertoires in healthy donors and ankylosing spondylitis patients to find disease-linked TCR variants. The full study cohort was made up of about 25 ankylosing spondylitis patients and 108 healthy donors. Peripheral blood was sampled, and synovial fluid was also collected from ankylosing spondylitis patients.

V was cut back by 2 bases and J by 7 bases, leaving a gap of 11 bases between them. The CDR3 numbers 13 residues from cysteine through phenylalanine. Only the CDR3 portion is preserved as DNA: 39 bases, with reading frame beginning at the first base. The germline V gene specifies SGHVS as CDR1 and FNYEAQ as CDR2. On this clonotype: What this receptor recognizes is not known. No base qualities exist here, and no much larger clone lies one base off it.

Data came from an Illumina HiSeq 2500. TCR beta libraries were prepared by quantitative 5'-RACE with molecular barcodes. In the source study's methods: To identify disease-linked TCR variants, a new computational method was used, one built on a probabilistic model of VDJ rearrangement. Clones were called with MiXCR by TCRdb after fastp trimmed the public reads at Q25, and only in-frame beta chains were retained. Each entry is one CDR3 protein sequence, shown with its most common DNA and genes. The V and J calls and clone size come from TCRdb's table, not from the authors' own analysis. This sample lists a few hundred thousand distinct CDR3 sequences; about a sixth were detected once. Approximately 32% of the sample is held by the ten biggest clonotypes. General conclusions and limits of the study: The disease-linked clones were reported as significantly enriched in matched synovial fluid samples from ankylosing spondylitis patients. Some TCR beta motif variants had previously been reported in synovial fluid and blood of reactive arthritis patients, which suggested common disease-initiation mechanisms. In peripheral blood, the disease-linked clones were found at relatively low frequencies and had a CD8+ phenotype. A TCR beta motif made up of eight highly homologous amino acid variants appeared to be characteristic of blood from ankylosing spondylitis patients.

The V and J genes are TRBV7-6 and TRBJ1-2, with an unclear D gene assignment. Specimen: blood, either unsorted or a sorted T cell fraction (not recorded which). The TCR originated in a male donor with ankylosing spondylitis or in good health (not recorded which). The CDR3 protein: CASSLLEGSGYTF. The DNA sequence reads TGTGCCAGCAGCTTACTTGAGGGAAGTGGCTACACCTTC.